Shown below are 29 T cell receptor beta chains from a single sample sequenced in a study of blood T cell repertoires in COVID-19. Repertoires were generated with immunoSEQ multiplex PCR, while TCRdb's copy carries only in-frame clones and drops some. The repertoire holds under 50,000 clones, roughly 85% seen once, with 4% to 5.5% in the top ten. The sample comprised peripheral blood. These receptors were collected from a man between 60 and 75 years old with COVID-19, enrolled during active disease.

This sequence joins TRBV19 and TRBJ1-1; TRBD1 is a possible D gene (5 bases). Between the trimmed V and J ends, which lost 9 bases and 3 bases, there was a span of 11 bases. Germline assignment: CDR1 LNHDA and CDR2 SQIVND (reference sequence). CDR3 length: 12 residues. As DNA, the CDR3 is TGTGCCAGCACTCAGGGTTACACTGAAGCTTTCTTT. Translating it yields CASTQGYTEAFF. The whole variable domain, filled in from reference TRBV19 and TRBJ1-1, reads DGGITQSPKYLFRKEGQNVTLSCEQNLNHDAMYWYRQDPGQGLRLIYYSQIVNDFQKGDIAEGYSVSREKKESFPLTVTSAQKNPTAFYLCASTQGYTEAFFGQGTRLTVV.

The V call is TRBV9, the J call TRBJ2-2; 10 bases agree with TRBD2. J was trimmed by 7 bases and V by 0 bases; bases with no gene match: 6. From germline, CDR1 is SGDLS and CDR2 YYNGEE. The length of the CDR3 is 16 residues. The CDR3 protein is CASSVGGLAGVGELFF. In DNA form, the CDR3 reads TGTGCCAGCAGCGTAGGTGGGCTAGCGGGAGTCGGGGAGCTGTTTTTT.

The CDR3 region is CASSLGQGTVLQETQYF. The CDR3 DNA follows: TGCGCCAGCAGCTTGGGGCAGGGGACGGTCCTCCAAGAGACCCAGTACTTC. The genes are TRBV5-1 and TRBJ2-5; tentative D call: TRBD1 (6 bases). Germline CDR1 reads SGHRS; CDR2 reads YFSETQ. The CDR3 runs 17 residues. Trimming removed 0 bases from V and 1 base from J, with 16 bases in between.

The rearrangement joins TRBV11-2 to TRBJ1-1; the D gene is possibly TRBD1 (6 bases). V was shortened by 1 base and J by 1 base, with 13 bases between the two germline ends. Germline loops: CDR1 SGHAT, CDR2 FQNNGV. CDR3 length equals 16 residues. The CDR3 loop reads CASSLVGGGSNTEAFF. The CDR3 DNA is TGTGCCAGCAGCTTAGTTGGGGGGGGCTCGAACACTGAAGCTTTCTTT.

This rearrangement joins TRBV13 to TRBJ2-7; D may be TRBD1 (6 bases). V lost 4 bases and J 5 bases, leaving 18 bases between the germline ends. Germline assignment: CDR1 PRHDT and CDR2 FYEKMQ (reference sequence). The CDR3 contains 15 residues. The CDR3 coding sequence is TGTGCCAGCAGCTGGACGGCAGGGGTTATCCACGAGCAGTACTTC. This encodes CASSWTAGVIHEQYF. Looking up the rest from reference TRBV13 and TRBJ2-7 gives the full variable domain: AAGVIQSPRHLIKEKRETATLKCYPIPRHDTVYWYQQGPGQDPQFLISFYEKMQSDKGSIPDRFSAQQFSDYHSELNMSSLELGDSALYFCASSWTAGVIHEQYFGPGTRLTVT.

The genes are TRBV16 and TRBJ1-5, with a weak D call TRBD1 (6 bases). CDR1 is KGHSY and CDR2 is FQNENV in the germline V gene. CDR3 length: 16 amino acids. V gave up 1 base and J gave up 5 bases, with 15 bases separating them. CDR3 DNA: TGTGCCAGCAGCCAATATTACAGGGCACAAGATCAGCCCCAGCATTTT. It yields the protein CASSQYYRAQDQPQHF.

The chain combines TRBV6-5 with TRBJ1-2; D perhaps matches TRBD1 (5 bases). CDR3 size: 13 residues. V was shortened by 8 bases and J by 4 bases, with 14 bases between the two germline ends. CDR1 is MNHEY, CDR2 SVGAGI, per germline. DNA of the CDR3: TGTGCCAGCGTTCAGGGAGGAGCCTATGGCTACACCTTC. Translated, it gives CASVQGGAYGYTF.

This chain joins TRBV12-5 and TRBJ1-2; TRBD1 matches 9 bases. There are 13 residues in the CDR3. Looked up from germline, CDR1 is LGHNT and CDR2 is FRNRAP. The V gene end was trimmed by 5 bases and the J gene end by 4 bases; junction bases not matched to a gene: 2. The CDR3 sequence is CASGGTGLYGYTF. In DNA, the CDR3 is TGTGCTAGTGGTGGGACAGGGCTCTATGGCTACACCTTC.

This clone came up a few times. V and J are TRBV30 and TRBJ1-1, with unresolved D. Germline lookup yields CDR1 GTSNPN and CDR2 SVGIG (reference sequence). Trimming left V 3 bases short and J 3 bases short, with 11 bases between. This CDR3 is 13 amino acids long. This CDR3 is CAWRRGRDTEAFF. CDR3 DNA: TGTGCCTGGAGACGGGGAAGGGACACTGAAGCTTTCTTT.

The rearrangement uses TRBV27 and TRBJ2-3; no clear D gene. Germline V gene sequence: CDR1 MNHEY, CDR2 SMNVEV (reference sequence). CDR3 length: 16 amino acids. Deletions cut 0 bases from V and 0 bases from J, with 10 bases between. In DNA, the CDR3 is TGTGCCAGCAGTTTATCCCCACGCGTTAGCACAGATACGCAGTATTTT. It specifies CASSLSPRVSTDTQYF.

V gene TRBV9 combines with J gene TRBJ2-5; 16 nucleotides line up with TRBD2. The CDR3 has 16 amino acids. Germline CDR1 SGDLS, CDR2 YYNGEE. Trimming removed 2 bases from V and 5 bases from J; junction bases left unmatched: 3. As DNA, the CDR3 is TGTGCCAGCAGCGTGGGACTAGCGGGAGGGGCGGAGACCCAGTACTTC. This gives the protein CASSVGLAGGAETQYF.

The J gene is TRBJ2-7, the V gene TRBV6-5; a weak D match, TRBD1 (7 bases). This CDR3 is 15 amino acids long. The germline CDR1 and CDR2 sequences are MNHEY and SVGAGI. The germline V and J ends were trimmed by 5 bases and 2 bases, with 16 bases remaining between them. CDR3 amino acids: CASSPRGGGTYEQYF. The CDR3 DNA is TGTGCCAGCAGTCCGAGAGGGGGCGGGACCTACGAGCAGTACTTC.

V usage is TRBV30 and J usage is TRBJ1-1; no clear D. Germline CDR1 is GTSNPN and CDR2 is SVGIG (reference sequence). The ends were cut back, 0 bases at V and 4 bases at J, with 9 bases in the middle. This CDR3 has 13 residues. The DNA for the CDR3 is TGTGCCTGGAGTGTGACGGGGAGCACTGAAGCTTTCTTT. Translated, it gives CAWSVTGSTEAFF.

The chain has TRBV12-3 or TRBV12-4 and TRBJ1-5; D unclear. Trimming took off 9 bases at V and 4 bases at J, with 13 bases between the two ends. CDR3 length: 13 amino acids. The CDR3: CASSPVENQPQHF. CDR3 in DNA: TGTGCCAGTTCCCCGGTGGAGAATCAGCCCCAGCATTTT.

The chain links TRBV19 to TRBJ1-5; D remains ambiguous. V lost 7 bases to trimming and J lost 0 bases, with 13 bases between them. CDR1 and CDR2 from the germline V gene are LNHDA and SQIVND (reference sequence). This CDR3 spans 15 amino acids. The CDR3 spells CASKQSGSSNQPQHF. The CDR3 DNA sequence: TGTGCCAGTAAACAGTCCGGATCTAGCAATCAGCCCCAGCATTTT.

The genes are TRBV19 and TRBJ1-5; TRBD1 matches at 7 bases. Trimming took 4 bases from V and 5 from J; bases not matched to a gene: 11. This CDR3 spans 16 amino acids. In germline, CDR1 is LNHDA, CDR2 SQIVND (reference sequence). The CDR3 bases are TGTGCCAGTAGTAAGAACATAATAGGGGGCGATCAGCCCCAGCATTTT. Translating it yields CASSKNIIGGDQPQHF.

This rearrangement joins TRBV5-1 to TRBJ1-6, with 8 bases lining up with TRBD1. The CDR3 spans 14 residues. The germline V gene has CDR1 SGHRS and CDR2 YFSETQ. The ends lost 4 bases at V and 8 bases at J; junction bases unmatched: 5. The DNA of the CDR3 is TGCGCCAGCAGCCCAGGGGGCCGAGATTCACCCCTCCACTTT. Translated: CASSPGGRDSPLHF.

The chain couples TRBV29-1 to TRBJ2-1, with D maybe TRBD2 (6 bases). This CDR3 has 13 amino acids. In germline, CDR1 is SQVTM, CDR2 ANQGSEA. CDR3 nucleotides: TGCGGAGCCGGGAGAGAAGCCTACAATGAGCAGTTCTTC. It translates to CGAGREAYNEQFF.

V is TRBV6-2 or TRBV6-3 and J is TRBJ2-7; 10 bases are shared with TRBD2. J lost 12 bases, V lost 2 bases, and 19 bases had no gene match. Germline CDR1 is MNHEY and CDR2 is SVGEGT. This CDR3 comprises 17 residues. In nucleotides, the CDR3 is TGTGCCAGCAGTTACCCGATCACTAGCGGGAAACGAGGGGAGAGGTACTTC. This gives the protein CASSYPITSGKRGERYF.

The V call is TRBV5-5, the J call TRBJ2-6; D is ambiguous. Deletions cut 4 bases from V and 0 bases from J, with 2 bases between. Germline V lookup: CDR1 SGHKS, CDR2 YYEKEE (reference sequence). The CDR3 consists of 13 residues. CDR3 nucleotide sequence: TGTGCCAGCAGCCTCTCTGGGGCCAACGTCCTGACTTTC. Its translation: CASSLSGANVLTF. Filled out from reference TRBV5-5 and TRBJ2-6, the complete variable domain reads DAGVTQSPTHLIKTRGQQVTLRCSPISGHKSVSWYQQVLGQGPQFIFQYYEKEERGRGNFPDRFSARQFPNYSSELNVNALLLGDSALYLCASSLSGANVLTFGAGSRLTVL.

The rearrangement joins TRBV29-1 to TRBJ2-1; the match to TRBD2 covers 9 bases. The CDR3 runs to 15 residues. Germline lookup yields CDR1 SQVTM and CDR2 ANQGSEA. V shed 6 bases and J 7 bases; nucleotides not matched to a gene: 13. The CDR3 DNA follows: TGCAGCGTCGCTAGGGGCGGGAGGGCCCCTAATGAGCAGTTCTTC. It yields the protein CSVARGGRAPNEQFF.

This clone was observed a few times. The chain uses TRBV27 and TRBJ1-5; the D gene is possibly TRBD1 (5 bases). Trimming left V 5 bases short and J 7 bases short, with 15 bases between. CDR3 size: 14 residues. Germline V gene lookup returns CDR1 MNHEY and CDR2 SMNVEV (reference sequence). The CDR3 region has the DNA TGTGCCAGCAGTCCTCGGGGGGAGGGGCAGCCCCAGCATTTT. This gives the protein CASSPRGEGQPQHF.

This clone was seen a handful of times. The chain combines TRBV5-5 with TRBJ2-7; 12 nucleotides line up with TRBD2. V lost 4 bases, J lost 7 bases, and 9 bases stayed unmatched. The CDR3 has 15 amino acids. Looked up from germline, CDR1 is SGHKS and CDR2 is YYEKEE (reference sequence). CDR3 nucleotide sequence: TGTGCCAGCAGCCCGACTAGCGGGAGCCCCGGAGAGCAGTACTTC. It codes for CASSPTSGSPGEQYF.

This chain joins TRBV7-9 and TRBJ1-4; D perhaps matches TRBD1 (5 bases). The V end lost 4 bases, the J end lost 0 bases, and 9 bases lay between the germline ends. Germline CDR1 SEHNR, CDR2 FQNEAQ (reference sequence). CDR3 size: 15 residues. The CDR3 coding sequence is TGTGCCAGCAGCTGGGGCCGCACAACTAATGAAAAACTGTTTTTT. It translates to CASSWGRTTNEKLFF.

This chain connects TRBV7-2 to TRBJ1-1; D is possibly TRBD1 (6 bases). Trimming stripped 5 bases from V and 5 bases from J, with 15 bases between. Germline CDR1 reads SGHTA; CDR2 reads FQGNSA. There are 14 residues in the CDR3. The DNA of the CDR3 is TGTGCCAGCAGCCCGGGGGGCCGTCGGACTGAAGCTTTCTTT. Its translation is CASSPGGRRTEAFF.

J is TRBJ2-7 and V is TRBV5-6, with 7 positions matching TRBD2. CDR3 length: 16 amino acids. The germline gives CDR1 SGHDT, CDR2 YYEEEE. Trimming removed 4 bases from V and 0 bases from J; junction bases left unmatched: 10. CDR3 DNA sequence: TGTGCCAGCAGCCCCCGGGGAGGGTTGAGCTCCTACGAGCAGTACTTC. Amino acids: CASSPRGGLSSYEQYF.

The chain uses TRBV2 and TRBJ1-5; TRBD1 aligns across 7 bases. The CDR3 runs to 13 residues. V lost 8 bases, J lost 4 bases, and 5 bases stayed unmatched. Germline CDR1 and CDR2: SNHLY and FYNNEI. The CDR3 reads CASGRQGNQPQHF. The CDR3 DNA reads TGTGCCAGCGGCCGACAGGGAAATCAGCCCCAGCATTTT.

The chain links TRBV6-2 or TRBV6-3 to TRBJ2-2; TRBD1 might be the D (6 bases). Germline V CDR1 and CDR2: MNHEY, SVGEGT. V lost 0 bases, J lost 2 bases, and 10 bases lay in between. The length of the CDR3 is 16 residues. The CDR3 sequence: CASSYSGRGNTGELFF. The CDR3 coding sequence is TGTGCCAGCAGTTACTCCGGCAGGGGAAACACCGGGGAGCTGTTTTTT.

V is TRBV19 and J is TRBJ2-2; D is unresolved. Germline V lookup: CDR1 LNHDA, CDR2 SQIVND (reference sequence). V dropped 5 bases and J dropped 3 bases, with 13 bases sitting between them. The CDR3 runs 15 residues. This chain's CDR3 is CASSPAVLDTGELFF. The CDR3 DNA sequence: TGTGCCAGTAGTCCCGCGGTATTGGACACCGGGGAGCTGTTTTTT.